A selection of T cell receptor beta chains follows, all from one sample in a study of regulatory T cells in long-lasting Graves disease. TCRdb processed the multiplex PCR reads anew with MiXCR; each CDR3 protein has one entry. The sample has hundreds of thousands of distinct CDR3 sequences, less than 25% seen once. Sequenced here: peripheral blood mononuclear cells (PBMCs), sampled when the disease was refractory, from a patient treated with antithyroid drugs. These receptor sequences come from a female donor with Graves disease. The CDR3 runs from the conserved cysteine through the conserved F or W. Clone size is stated in some rows and not others, as once, few, many or a class when expanded.

J,size,V,length,CDR3
TRBJ2-7,few,TRBV30,13,CAWSWDRAYEQYF
TRBJ2-4,.,TRBV20-1,13,CSAPGESKNIQYF
TRBJ2-7,many,TRBV12-3/TRBV12-4,15,CASSHIVTGYYEQYF
TRBJ2-5,few,TRBV7-9,15,CASSPGQGSMETQYF
.,few,TRBV28,12,CASSWDSNEQYF
TRBJ1-6,.,TRBV20-1,15,CSAAEGGLVSSPLHF
TRBJ1-2,once,TRBV2,13,CASREDGSGGYTF
TRBJ2-3,.,TRBV10-3,17,CAIRNGTSGRFTDTQYF
TRBJ2-3,.,TRBV18,14,CASSPDGERRTQYF
TRBJ2-7,.,TRBV6-2/TRBV6-3,13,CASSPWDIDEQYF
TRBJ2-6,once,TRBV11-2,15,CASSTDFSGANVLTF
TRBJ1-3,few,TRBV6-5,17,CASRRPGTDILGDTIYF
TRBJ1-2,many,TRBV2,15,CASSPPGRMKWGYTF
TRBJ1-5,many,TRBV7-2,15,CASSLTGTANQPQHF
TRBJ2-5,many,TRBV7-9,16,CASSLALASRGETQYF
TRBJ1-4,few,TRBV7-9,15,CASSSDMTGSEKLFF
TRBJ1-2,.,TRBV29-1,12,CSVEYSYYGYTF
TRBJ2-5,many,TRBV27,15,CASSTEGGEHETQYF
TRBJ1-2,.,TRBV6-2/TRBV6-3,13,CASSYDRGYGYTF
TRBJ1-2,many,TRBV5-1,13,CASSPEGEWGYTF
TRBJ1-2,few,TRBV27,13,CASKTFNNYGYTF
TRBJ1-6,.,TRBV5-1,16,CASSTGQGIYNSPLHF
TRBJ1-1,.,TRBV5-1,14,CARTMTGENTEAFF
TRBJ1-5,many,TRBV6-9,17,CASSYSGTGGWGEPQHF
TRBJ2-7,few,TRBV20-1,15,CSARKGTTITYEQYF
TRBJ2-2,.,TRBV12-3/TRBV12-4,15,CASSLRTTITGELFF
TRBJ2-7,.,TRBV14,14,CASSLWDTAYEQYF
TRBJ2-5,many,TRBV11-2,13,CASSFGAGETQYF
TRBJ1-1,.,TRBV5-5,19,CASSPKAETGGEKGTEAFF
TRBJ1-5,many,TRBV28,15,CASNPLGQLVEPQHF
TRBJ2-5,.,TRBV6-1,11,CASSEVGTQYF
TRBJ1-6,.,TRBV10-3,18,CAISESTGQSSYNSPLHF
TRBJ1-1,.,TRBV5-1,15,CASSSTGILNTEAFF
TRBJ2-7,many,TRBV20-1,13,CSASGDLLLEQYF
TRBJ2-3,.,TRBV20-1,14,CSARGLAGLDTQYF
TRBJ1-2,many,TRBV3-1,14,CASSQELQFYGYTF
TRBJ1-1,many,TRBV6-2/TRBV6-3,15,CASRPLMDGGTEAFF
TRBJ1-1,few,TRBV7-3,16,CASSLSVGTGGTEAFF
TRBJ2-1,.,TRBV29-1,15,CSVGGGTGDLGEQFF
TRBJ1-4,.,TRBV4-1,17,CASSQDAWGAPNEKLFF